This T cell receptor (beta chain) derives from a study of spatial heterogeneity in lung cancer. Study details: Among detected sequences, beta-chain ones consistently exceeded alpha-chain ones in number. A strong correlation was found between TCR transcript counts in tumor regions and a T cell module score derived from matched bulk RNA-seq.

Germline-derived CDR1 and CDR2 are MNHEY and SVGAGI. With 2 bases removed from V and 5 bases from J, the gap between germline ends came to 7 bases. There are 13 residues in the CDR3. A remark on this clonotype: The antigen remains unidentified.

MiXCR, run by TCRdb on the 5' RACE reads, gives a single entry per CDR3 protein. The table lists several thousand distinct CDR3 sequences, roughly 29% of them singletons, with approximately 26% in the top ten. Points from the study as a whole: In tumors, expanded intratumoral alpha and beta TCR counts tracked mutation counts.

Documented time point: sample taken at primary tumor resection. In each case, whole RNA from tumor, nontumor lung or frozen PBMC was sequenced unsorted. The chain links TRBV6-5 to TRBJ1-5, with D uncertain. Sequences were derived from lung tumor tissue, sampled at surgery. This TCR was sampled from a female donor with early-stage non-small cell lung cancer. CDR3 nucleotide sequence: TGTGCCAGCAGTTACCAGAGGGATCAGCCCCAGCATTTT. Translating it yields CASSYQRDQPQHF.